This T cell receptor beta chain was captured by sequencing in a study of blood T cell repertoires in COVID-19. Study-level information: Samples of COVID-19 (acute and convalescent) were obtained from the United States, Italy and Spain. In each case, the material was cDNA or gDNA derived from T cells, B-cell-depleted T cells, or PBMCs.

Original handling: Nucleated cell number was recorded as an estimate derived from reference gene primer amplification. This table comes from immunoSEQ multiplex PCR, and its TCRdb copy is limited to in-frame clones, with some not included. D and trimming come from the DNA, and the V and J calls and clone size come from that table. Of roughly 130,000 clones detected, roughly four fifths appear once; the ten largest clones hold roughly an eighth. The V end was cut by 6 bases, the J end by 4 bases, with 19 bases between. The CDR3 covers 15 residues. Germline lookup yields CDR1 SGHKS and CDR2 YYEKEE (reference sequence).

This chain links TRBV5-5 with TRBJ1-2, with a weak D call TRBD1 (6 bases). Sample: peripheral blood. This TCR was recovered from a woman aged 60-75 years with acute or convalescent COVID-19. The CDR3 is CASTLPGQRSYGYTF. CDR3 in DNA: TGTGCCAGCACCCTCCCTGGACAGCGATCCTATGGCTACACCTTC.